This note documents a single T cell receptor (beta chain) sequence. This CDR3 has 16 residues. Trimming at V came to 2 bases and at J to 5 bases, leaving 7 bases not matched to a gene. Germline loops: CDR1 ENHRY, CDR2 SYGVKD. This sample was taken from a study of blood T cell repertoires in COVID-19. Data came from immunoSEQ multiplex PCR; TCRdb stores just in-frame clones and leaves some out. Counted here are over 150,000 clones, 70% to 85% occurring once; the ten biggest clones make up 6.9%. The TCR sequence derives from a human donor with acute or convalescent COVID-19. The donor label of this sample is uncertain. Sequencing input: peripheral blood. The rearrangement uses TRBV10-3 and TRBJ2-2; TRBD2 aligns across 8 bases. As DNA, the CDR3 is TGTGCCATCAGTGAGGCCGGGAGGGCCCTGACCGGGGAGCTGTTTTTT. It is translated as CAISEAGRALTGELFF.